Listed here are 5 T cell receptor beta chains from one sample, sequenced in a study of T cells in localized non-small cell lung cancer. The repertoire was sequenced with immunoSEQ multiplex PCR; TCRdb's copy has only in-frame clones and lacks some. The sample lists roughly 30,000 clones, less than 90% occurring once. This specimen was peripheral blood, taken before any cancer treatment. The source is a female donor aged 60 or older with stage I lung adenocarcinoma.

The V call is TRBV5-1, the J call TRBJ1-1; TRBD1 might be the D (6 bases). This CDR3 is 14 amino acids long. The V and J ends lost 0 bases and 5 bases respectively, with 11 bases between them. CDR1 is SGHRS and CDR2 is YFSETQ in the germline V gene. The CDR3 loop is CASSLGGLATEAFF. CDR3 nucleotide sequence: TGCGCCAGCAGCTTGGGGGGGCTGGCTACTGAAGCTTTCTTT.

This chain connects TRBV6-1 to TRBJ1-2, with a possible D match to TRBD1 (5 bases). Trimming pared 5 bases from V and 2 bases from J, leaving 9 bases between. The germline V gene encodes CDR1 MNHNS and CDR2 SASEGT. The CDR3 sequence is 13 residues long. CDR3 protein: CASSSRDNYGYTF. The CDR3, as DNA: TGTGCCAGCAGTTCCCGGGACAACTATGGCTACACCTTC.

The chain is built from TRBV2 and TRBJ2-1; D is perhaps TRBD1 (5 bases). With 6 bases removed from V and 7 bases from J, the gap between germline ends came to 16 bases. Germline CDR1 and CDR2: SNHLY and FYNNEI. The CDR3 is 14 residues long. CDR3 loop: CASSVEQEYNEQFF. The CDR3 DNA reads TGTGCCAGCAGCGTGGAACAGGAGTATAATGAGCAGTTCTTC.

The rearrangement uses TRBV5-1 and TRBJ2-5, with 9 bases fitting TRBD2. V dropped 0 bases and J dropped 2; count of bases not matched to a gene: 2. Germline V gene lookup returns CDR1 SGHRS and CDR2 YFSETQ. The CDR3 loop spans 15 amino acids. This CDR3 is CASSLGTSVQETQYF. The CDR3 DNA reads TGCGCCAGCAGCTTGGGGACTAGCGTGCAAGAGACCCAGTACTTC.

The V and J genes are TRBV6-1 and TRBJ2-7, with D perhaps TRBD2 (5 bases). The germline V and J ends were trimmed by 7 bases and 0 bases, with 16 bases remaining between them. The germline CDR1 and CDR2 sequences are MNHNS and SASEGT. The CDR3 is made up of 15 amino acids. CDR3 residues: CASNGGVASSYEQYF. The CDR3 nucleotides are TGTGCCAGCAACGGTGGGGTAGCGAGCTCCTACGAGCAGTACTTC.